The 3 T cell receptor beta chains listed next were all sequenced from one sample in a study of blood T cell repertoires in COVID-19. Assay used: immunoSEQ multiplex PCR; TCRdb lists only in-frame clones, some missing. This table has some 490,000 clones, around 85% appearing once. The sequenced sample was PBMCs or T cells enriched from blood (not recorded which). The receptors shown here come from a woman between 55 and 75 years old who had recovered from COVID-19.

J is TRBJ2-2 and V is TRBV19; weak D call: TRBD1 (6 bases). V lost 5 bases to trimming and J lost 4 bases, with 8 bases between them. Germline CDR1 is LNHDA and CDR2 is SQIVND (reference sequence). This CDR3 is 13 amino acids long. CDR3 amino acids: CASSVRGTGELFF. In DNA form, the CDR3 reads TGTGCCAGTAGTGTCAGGGGCACCGGGGAGCTGTTTTTT.

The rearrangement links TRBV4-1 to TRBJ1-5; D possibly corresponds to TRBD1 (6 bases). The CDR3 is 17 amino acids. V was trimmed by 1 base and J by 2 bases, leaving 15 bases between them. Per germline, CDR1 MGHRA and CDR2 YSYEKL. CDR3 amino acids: CASSQVGRGDGNQPQHF. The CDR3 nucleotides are TGCGCCAGCAGCCAAGTGGGCAGGGGCGATGGCAATCAGCCCCAGCATTTT.

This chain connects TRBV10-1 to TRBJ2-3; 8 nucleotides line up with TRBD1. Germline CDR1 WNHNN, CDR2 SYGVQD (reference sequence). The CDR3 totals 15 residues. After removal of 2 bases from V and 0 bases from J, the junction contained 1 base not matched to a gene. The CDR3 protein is CASSEGQGSTDTQYF. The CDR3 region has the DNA TGCGCCAGCAGTGAGGGACAGGGTAGCACAGATACGCAGTATTTT.